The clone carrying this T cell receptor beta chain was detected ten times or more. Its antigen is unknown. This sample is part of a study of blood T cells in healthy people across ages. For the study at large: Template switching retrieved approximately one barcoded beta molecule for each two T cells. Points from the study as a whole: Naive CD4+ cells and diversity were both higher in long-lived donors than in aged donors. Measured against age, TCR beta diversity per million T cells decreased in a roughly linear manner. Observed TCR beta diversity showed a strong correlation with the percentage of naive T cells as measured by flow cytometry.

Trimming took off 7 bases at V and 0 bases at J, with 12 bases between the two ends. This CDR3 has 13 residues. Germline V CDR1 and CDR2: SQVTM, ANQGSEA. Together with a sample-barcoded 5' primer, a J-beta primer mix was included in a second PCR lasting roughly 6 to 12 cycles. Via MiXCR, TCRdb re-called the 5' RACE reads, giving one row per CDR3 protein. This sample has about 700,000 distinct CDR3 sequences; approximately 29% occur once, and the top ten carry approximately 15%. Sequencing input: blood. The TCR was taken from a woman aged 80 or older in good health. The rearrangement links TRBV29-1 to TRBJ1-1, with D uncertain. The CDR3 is CSARTRMNTEAFF. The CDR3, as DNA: TGCAGCGCACGGACCCGCATGAACACTGAAGCTTTCTTT.